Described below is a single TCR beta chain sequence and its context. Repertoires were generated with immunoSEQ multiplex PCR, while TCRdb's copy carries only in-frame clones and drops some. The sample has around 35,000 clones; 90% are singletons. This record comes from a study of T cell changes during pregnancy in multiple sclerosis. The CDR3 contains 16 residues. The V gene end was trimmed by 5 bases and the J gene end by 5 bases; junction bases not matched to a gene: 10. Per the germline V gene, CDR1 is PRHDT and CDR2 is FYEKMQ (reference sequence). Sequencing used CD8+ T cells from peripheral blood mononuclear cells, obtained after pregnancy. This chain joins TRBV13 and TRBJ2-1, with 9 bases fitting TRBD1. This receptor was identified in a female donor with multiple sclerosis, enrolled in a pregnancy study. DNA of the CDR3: TGTGCCAGCAGCGATCTCCCCGGGACAGGGAACAATGAGCAGTTCTTC. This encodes CASSDLPGTGNNEQFF.